The sequence of this TCR beta chain was determined in a study of beta chain features in type 1 diabetes. Overall study context: Across all samples, roughly 99 million sorted cells were examined.

The single heparinised draw taken from each donor contained approximately 120 mL of blood on average. The authors sorted CD4+ naive, central memory, regulatory and stem cell-like memory cells via CD45RO/CCR7/CD25/CD127/CD95/CD27. General study findings and limits: Shorter TCRB CDR3s, moderately but significantly so, marked every one of the four CD4+ subsets in Type 1 diabetes patients.

The CDR3 runs to 15 residues. Germline assignment: CDR1 SGHRS and CDR2 YFSETQ. Trimming shortened V by 4 bases and J by 0 bases, and 13 bases separated the two germline ends. A word on this clone: Its antigen is unidentified.

Sequencing targeted expressed TCRB transcripts, as all isolated RNA had been reverse transcribed. The assay was immunoSEQ multiplex PCR, and TCRdb's table has in-frame clones only and misses some. The table shows roughly 260,000 clones, with 9.5% to 13% occurring only once. The receptor's source is a man aged 30 to 45 with type 1 diabetes. The sequenced sample consisted of naive CD4+ T cells from blood. The V and J genes are TRBV5-1 and TRBJ1-1, with D possibly matching TRBD1 (5 bases). The CDR3 sequence: CASSPTGGMNTEAFF. In DNA, the CDR3 is TGCGCCAGCAGCCCTACAGGTGGGATGAACACTGAAGCTTTCTTT.